These 29 T cell receptor beta chains share one sample of origin, sequenced in a study of T cell responses to AZD1222 COVID-19 vaccine. Clones were sequenced by immunoSEQ multiplex PCR, and TCRdb holds only the in-frame ones, with some missing. The table lists 95,000 to 150,000 clones, roughly 90% of them singletons. This material consisted of peripheral blood, taken on day 0 of AZD1222 vaccination. The origin of the receptors is an adult in good health.

This clone occurred a few times. The same CDR3 also results from other DNA sequences found in this sample. The chain is built from TRBV19 and TRBJ1-1; perhaps TRBD1 as D (6 bases). This CDR3 is built from 14 residues. CDR1 LNHDA and CDR2 SQIVND come from the germline V gene (reference sequence). V was shortened by 3 bases and J by 4 bases, with 12 bases between the two germline ends. CDR3 residues: CASSIGGASTEAFF. Written as DNA, the CDR3 is TGTGCCAGTAGTATTGGGGGGGCCAGCACTGAAGCTTTCTTT. Full variable domain (rest looked up from reference TRBV19 and TRBJ1-1): DGGITQSPKYLFRKEGQNVTLSCEQNLNHDAMYWYRQDPGQGLRLIYYSQIVNDFQKGDIAEGYSVSREKKESFPLTVTSAQKNPTAFYLCASSIGGASTEAFFGQGTRLTVV.

The chain links TRBV3-1 (or the pseudogene TRBV3-2) to TRBJ1-1; D not resolved. This CDR3 region has 13 residues. Germline V gene sequence: CDR1 LGHDT, CDR2 YNNKEL (reference sequence). V was clipped by 0 bases and J by 0 bases, with 2 bases between them. As DNA, the CDR3 is TGTGCCAGCAGCCAAGATTTGAACACTGAAGCTTTCTTT. Its protein product is CASSQDLNTEAFF.

The chain employs TRBV4-1 and TRBJ2-7; no reliable D call. The ends were cut back, 4 bases at V and 0 bases at J, with 7 bases in the middle. Germline CDR1 MGHRA, CDR2 YSYEKL. The CDR3 extends over 13 amino acids. The CDR3 DNA is TGCGCCAGCAGCCTGGACGTCTCCTACGAGCAGTACTTC. Translation gives CASSLDVSYEQYF.

The chain links TRBV5-4 to TRBJ2-7; D not resolved. Germline V gene sequence: CDR1 SGHNT, CDR2 YYREEE (reference sequence). V was clipped by 4 bases and J by 0 bases, with 11 bases between them. The CDR3 is 14 amino acids. CDR3: CASSEVHSSYEQYF. CDR3 nucleotides: TGTGCCAGCAGCGAAGTACACAGCTCCTACGAGCAGTACTTC.

This clone was seen once. The chain has TRBV29-1 and TRBJ1-4, with 7 bases identical to TRBD1. Unmatched junction bases numbered 3, after V lost 7 bases and J lost 1 base. The CDR3 consists of 13 residues. Germline-derived CDR1 and CDR2 are SQVTM and ANQGSEA. The CDR3 DNA reads as TGCAGCGCCTGGGACAGAACTAATGAAAAACTGTTTTTT. The encoded protein is CSAWDRTNEKLFF. The full variable domain, completed using reference TRBV29-1 and TRBJ1-4, is SAVISQKPSRDICQRGTSLTIQCQVDSQVTMMFWYRQQPGQSLTLIATANQGSEATYESGFVIDKFPISRPNLTFSTLTVSNMSPEDSSIYLCSAWDRTNEKLFFGSGTQLSVL.

The chain couples TRBV25-1 to TRBJ1-2, with D unresolved. This CDR3 comprises 12 residues. CDR1 is MGHDK, CDR2 SYGVNS, per germline. V was pared by 1 base and J by 7 bases, with 7 bases between. CDR3 amino acids: CASSEFGFGYTF. CDR3 bases: TGTGCCAGCAGTGAATTTGGGTTTGGCTACACCTTC.

The chain recombines TRBV18 with TRBJ1-1; TRBD1 is a possible D gene (6 bases). V lost 3 bases and J lost 7, with 12 bases in between. This CDR3 is built from 13 residues. Germline CDR1 and CDR2: KGHSH and LQKENI. CDR3 protein: CASSPRTESEAFF. The CDR3 DNA sequence: TGTGCCAGCTCACCCAGGACAGAAAGTGAAGCTTTCTTT.

This sequence joins TRBV19 and TRBJ1-4; 9 bases are shared with TRBD1. This CDR3 has 14 residues. CDR1 is LNHDA and CDR2 is SQIVND in the germline V gene (reference sequence). Unmatched junction bases numbered 3, after V lost 5 bases and J lost 5 bases. CDR3: CASSPGQGNEKLFF. CDR3 DNA sequence: TGTGCCAGTAGTCCCGGACAGGGGAATGAAAAACTGTTTTTT.

CDR3: CASVSGNTEAFF. DNA of the CDR3: TGTGCCAGCGTCTCGGGAAACACTGAAGCTTTCTTT. This chain uses TRBV21-1 with TRBJ1-1. TRBV21-1 is tagged as a pseudogene. The CDR3 extends over 12 amino acids.

The rearrangement links TRBV27 to TRBJ2-7; TRBD1 aligns across 9 bases. The V gene's germline CDR1 is MNHEY and CDR2 SMNVEV (reference sequence). The V segment lost 4 bases and the J segment 3 bases; nucleotides outside the gene matches: 7. The CDR3 totals 15 residues. For the CDR3, the DNA is TGTGCCAGCAGTTCGCCCGGGACAGGGATCTACGAGCAGTACTTC. Amino acid sequence: CASSSPGTGIYEQYF.

The gene calls are TRBV24-1 and TRBJ2-1; possible D gene TRBD2, 6 bases. Trimming took 9 bases from V and 3 from J, leaving 14 bases between them. This CDR3 has 14 residues. Germline V gives CDR1 KGHDR, CDR2 SFDVKD. CDR3 sequence (DNA): TGTGCCACCGGGCGGGGTACCGACTACAATGAGCAGTTCTTC. Amino acids: CATGRGTDYNEQFF.

The V gene is TRBV10-3, the J gene TRBJ2-1, with 9 bases fitting TRBD2. Looked up from germline, CDR1 is ENHRY and CDR2 is SYGVKD. Unmatched junction bases numbered 12, after V lost 0 bases and J lost 6 bases. The CDR3 length is 18 residues. The CDR3 nucleotides are TGTGCCATCAGTGAGTCGACACCAGGACTAGCGTCCCTCAATGAGCAGTTCTTC. It encodes CAISESTPGLASLNEQFF.

The genes are TRBV2 and TRBJ2-7; possible D gene TRBD1, 5 bases. This CDR3 comprises 15 residues. Per germline, CDR1 SNHLY and CDR2 FYNNEI. Trimming stripped 3 bases from V and 0 bases from J, with 12 bases between. CDR3 DNA sequence: TGTGCCAGCAGTGACCTGCAAAGGGGCTCCTACGAGCAGTACTTC. Its protein product is CASSDLQRGSYEQYF.

The genes are TRBV5-6 and TRBJ2-7, with D unresolved. V was clipped by 1 base and J by 0 bases, with 8 bases between them. The V gene's germline CDR1 is SGHDT and CDR2 YYEEEE. The CDR3 contains 14 residues. The chain's CDR3 is CASSLYGHSYEQYF. The CDR3 nucleotides read TGTGCCAGCAGCTTGTACGGCCACTCCTACGAGCAGTACTTC.

The CDR3 loop is CSVRAGQEEKLFF. The CDR3 nucleotides are TGCAGCGTCCGGGCAGGACAGGAGGAAAAACTGTTTTTT. The rearrangement joins TRBV29-1 to TRBJ1-4, with 7 bases that match TRBD1. CDR1 is SQVTM, CDR2 ANQGSEA, per germline. The CDR3 sequence is 13 residues long. Trimming cost V 6 bases and J 8 bases; bases outside gene matches: 9. Full variable domain (outside the CDR3, taken from reference TRBV29-1 and TRBJ1-4): SAVISQKPSRDICQRGTSLTIQCQVDSQVTMMFWYRQQPGQSLTLIATANQGSEATYESGFVIDKFPISRPNLTFSTLTVSNMSPEDSSIYLCSVRAGQEEKLFFGSGTQLSVL.

This sequence joins TRBV11-3 and TRBJ2-3; TRBD1 matches 7 bases. V was clipped by 0 bases and J by 4 bases; unmatched bases: 4. CDR3 length equals 15 residues. Germline V gene data show CDR1 as SGHNT and CDR2 as YENEEA. CDR3 in DNA: TGTGCCAGCAGCTTAGACACAGGGGTGGCAGATACGCAGTATTTT. Amino acids: CASSLDTGVADTQYF.

The J gene is TRBJ2-3, the V gene TRBV19; D perhaps matches TRBD2 (5 bases). The CDR3 is made up of 14 amino acids. The V end lost 11 bases, the J end lost 2 bases, and 17 bases lay between the germline ends. The germline gives CDR1 LNHDA, CDR2 SQIVND (reference sequence). CDR3 loop: CALDPGGPTDTQYF. In DNA, the CDR3 is TGTGCCCTCGATCCGGGCGGGCCCACAGATACGCAGTATTTT.

V is TRBV12-3 or TRBV12-4 and J is TRBJ2-1, with 7 nucleotides matching TRBD1. The CDR3 has 11 amino acids. V trimming: 6 bases; J trimming: 14 bases; junction bases outside the gene matches: 7. This chain's CDR3 is CASSPDRVEFF. In DNA, the CDR3 is TGTGCCAGCAGCCCCGACAGGGTGGAGTTCTTC.

The chain has TRBV27 and TRBJ2-5, with D unresolved. There are 15 residues in the CDR3. Trimming took 1 base from V and 1 from J, leaving 10 bases between them. Germline CDR1 MNHEY, CDR2 SMNVEV (reference sequence). DNA of the CDR3: TGTGCCAGCAGTTTATTGGACGGAATCCAAGAGACCCAGTACTTC. It is translated as CASSLLDGIQETQYF.

This clone was recorded only once. The chain couples TRBV5-1 to TRBJ1-3; D not certain. The V end was cut by 9 bases, the J end by 0 bases, with 10 bases between. The CDR3 runs 13 residues. CDR1 is SGHRS, CDR2 YFSETQ, per germline. CDR3 residues: CATATSSGNTIYF. The CDR3 DNA sequence: TGCGCCACCGCCACGAGCTCTGGAAACACCATATATTTT.

This clone appeared a single time. This chain connects TRBV29-1 to TRBJ1-2; 7 bases align to TRBD1. The germline gives CDR1 SQVTM, CDR2 ANQGSEA. The J segment lost 2 bases and the V segment lost 6 bases, leaving 12 bases of the junction unmatched. This CDR3 region has 15 residues. The CDR3 protein is CSVPPGGGRNYGYTF. The CDR3 nucleotides read TGCAGCGTCCCTCCAGGGGGAGGTAGAAACTATGGCTACACCTTC.

The CDR3 DNA sequence: TGTGCCAGCAGCAAAGAGAAGGTCGGCACAGATACGCAGTATTTT. Its translation is CASSKEKVGTDTQYF. The chain couples TRBV21-1 to TRBJ2-3. TRBV21-1 is reported as a pseudogene. This CDR3 region has 15 residues.

This rearrangement joins TRBV6-4 to TRBJ2-1; 7 nucleotides line up with TRBD2. Germline CDR1 reads MRHNA; CDR2 reads SNTAGT. There are 16 residues in the CDR3. Trimming cost V 5 bases and J 5 bases; bases outside gene matches: 12. The CDR3 here is CASSLGGVSGDNEQFF. The CDR3 region has the DNA TGTGCCAGCAGTTTGGGGGGGGTTAGCGGCGACAATGAGCAGTTCTTC.

The chain uses TRBV7-3 and TRBJ2-2; D call uncertain. Germline loops: CDR1 SGHTA, CDR2 FQGTGA. This CDR3 is built from 14 residues. V gave up 2 bases and J gave up 0 bases, with 4 bases separating them. CDR3 loop: CASSLQPNTGELFF. CDR3 DNA: TGTGCCAGCAGCTTACAACCGAACACCGGGGAGCTGTTTTTT.

The chain recombines TRBV4-3 with TRBJ2-7; 8 bases line up with TRBD2. This CDR3 spans 15 amino acids. Germline V gene data show CDR1 as LGHNA and CDR2 as YSLEER. The ends lost 1 base at V and 6 bases at J; junction bases unmatched: 8. CDR3 protein: CASSQVSSGRGEQYF. DNA for the CDR3: TGCGCCAGCAGCCAAGTTTCAAGCGGGAGAGGCGAGCAGTACTTC.

V gene TRBV19 combines with J gene TRBJ2-7; 7 bases map to TRBD1. V lost 6 bases and J lost 0; bases outside the gene matches: 5. CDR1 and CDR2 (germline): LNHDA, SQIVND (reference sequence). CDR3 length: 14 residues. CDR3 bases: TGTGCCAGTAGCGGGACAGCCAGCTCCTACGAGCAGTACTTC. This translates into CASSGTASSYEQYF.

V gene TRBV3-1 (or the pseudogene TRBV3-2) combines with J gene TRBJ1-2; no clear D. This CDR3 has 11 amino acids. Deletions cut 3 bases from V and 8 bases from J, with 7 bases between. Germline loops: CDR1 LGHDT, CDR2 YNNKEL (reference sequence). The chain's CDR3 is CASSQHKGYTF. Written as DNA, the CDR3 is TGTGCCAGCAGCCAGCATAAGGGCTACACCTTC.

This chain uses TRBV6-2 or TRBV6-3 with TRBJ2-1; unclear D gene. Trimming cost V 3 bases and J 8 bases, with 8 bases left between them. Germline-derived CDR1 and CDR2 are MNHEY and SVGEGT. This CDR3 comprises 12 residues. Here the CDR3 DNA reads TGTGCCAGCAGTTATTTTGGGGATGAGCAGTTCTTC. Protein: CASSYFGDEQFF.

Remarks on this clone: Lacking the conserved final phenylalanine or tryptophan, this CDR3 likely reflects a read error. The DNA is omitted, as the CDR3 cannot be located on it reliably, and the CDR3 follows TCRdb's listing. This chain links TRBV7-9 with TRBJ1-1. The germline gives CDR1 SEHNR, CDR2 FQNEAQ (reference sequence). The CDR3 is 12 residues long, ends included. CDR3 region: CASSFSEGLDGV.